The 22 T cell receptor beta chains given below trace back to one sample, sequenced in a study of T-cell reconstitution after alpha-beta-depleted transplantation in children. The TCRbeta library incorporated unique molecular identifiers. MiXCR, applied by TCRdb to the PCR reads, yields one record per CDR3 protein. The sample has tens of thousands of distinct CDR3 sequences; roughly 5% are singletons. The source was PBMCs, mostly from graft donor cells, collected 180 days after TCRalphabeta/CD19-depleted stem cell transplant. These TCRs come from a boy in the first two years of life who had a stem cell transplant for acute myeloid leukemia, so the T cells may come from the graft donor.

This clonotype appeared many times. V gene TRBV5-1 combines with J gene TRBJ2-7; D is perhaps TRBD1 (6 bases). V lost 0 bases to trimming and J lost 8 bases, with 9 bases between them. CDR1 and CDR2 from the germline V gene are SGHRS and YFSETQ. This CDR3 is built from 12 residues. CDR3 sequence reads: CASSLDGGKQYV. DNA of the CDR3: TGCGCCAGCAGCTTGGATGGGGGCAAGCAGTACGTC.

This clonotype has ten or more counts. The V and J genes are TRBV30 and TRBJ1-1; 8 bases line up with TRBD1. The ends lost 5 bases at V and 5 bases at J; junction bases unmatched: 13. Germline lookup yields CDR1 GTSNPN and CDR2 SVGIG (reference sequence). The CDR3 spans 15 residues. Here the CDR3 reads CAWSSGRGHQTEAFF. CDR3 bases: TGTGCCTGGTCATCGGGCAGGGGGCATCAAACTGAAGCTTTCTTT. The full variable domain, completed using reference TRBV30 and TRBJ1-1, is SQTIHQWPATLVQPVGSPLSLECTVEGTSNPNLYWYRQAAGRGLQLLFYSVGIGQISSEVPQNLSASRPQDRQFILSSKKLLLSDSGFYLCAWSSGRGHQTEAFFGQGTRLTVV.

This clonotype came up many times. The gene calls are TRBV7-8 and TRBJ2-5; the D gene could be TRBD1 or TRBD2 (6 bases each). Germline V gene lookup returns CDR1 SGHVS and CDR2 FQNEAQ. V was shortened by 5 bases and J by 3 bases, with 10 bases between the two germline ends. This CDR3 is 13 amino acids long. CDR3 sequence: CASSPGGKETQYF. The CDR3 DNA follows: TGTGCCAGCAGCCCCGGGGGCAAAGAGACCCAGTACTTC.

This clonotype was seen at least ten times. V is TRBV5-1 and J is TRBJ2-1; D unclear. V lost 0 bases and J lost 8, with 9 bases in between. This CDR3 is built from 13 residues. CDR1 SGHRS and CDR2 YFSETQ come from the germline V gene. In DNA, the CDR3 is TGCGCCAGCAGCTTGGGAATCTGGGATGAGCAGTTCTTC. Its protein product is CASSLGIWDEQFF.

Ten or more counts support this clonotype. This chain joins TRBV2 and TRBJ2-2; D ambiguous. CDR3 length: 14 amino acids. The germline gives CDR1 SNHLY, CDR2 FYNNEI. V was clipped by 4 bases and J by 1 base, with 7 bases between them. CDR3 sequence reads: CASSVGRNTGELFF. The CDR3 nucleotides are TGTGCCAGCAGTGTAGGAAGGAACACCGGGGAGCTGTTTTTT.

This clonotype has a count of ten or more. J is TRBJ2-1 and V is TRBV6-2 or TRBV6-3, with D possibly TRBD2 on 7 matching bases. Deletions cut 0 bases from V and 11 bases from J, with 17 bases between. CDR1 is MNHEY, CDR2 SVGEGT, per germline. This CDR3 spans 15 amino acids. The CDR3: CASSYSAGATRKQFF. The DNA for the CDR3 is TGTGCCAGCAGTTACTCTGCGGGGGCTACCCGAAAGCAGTTCTTC.

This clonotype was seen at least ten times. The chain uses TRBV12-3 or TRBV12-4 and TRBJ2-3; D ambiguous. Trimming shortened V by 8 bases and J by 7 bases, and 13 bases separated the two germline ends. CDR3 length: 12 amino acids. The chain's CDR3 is CASRLLTNTQYF. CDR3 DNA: TGTGCCAGCCGACTTCTCACGAATACGCAGTATTTT.

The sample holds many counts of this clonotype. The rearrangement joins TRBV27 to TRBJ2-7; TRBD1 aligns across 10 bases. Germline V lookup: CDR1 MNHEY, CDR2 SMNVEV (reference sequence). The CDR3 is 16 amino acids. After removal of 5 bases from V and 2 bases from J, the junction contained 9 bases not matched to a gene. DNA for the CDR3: TGTGCCAGCAGTCCGCTGGGGGACAGGGGTCCCTACGAGCAGTACGTC. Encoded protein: CASSPLGDRGPYEQYV.

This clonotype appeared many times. The CDR3 protein is CASSYQGITDTQYF. The CDR3 DNA reads TGTGCCAGCAGTTACCAGGGTATCACAGATACGCAGTATTTT. The J gene is TRBJ2-3, the V gene TRBV6-2 or TRBV6-3; TRBD1 might be the D (5 bases). The germline V and J ends were trimmed by 2 bases and 2 bases, with 8 bases remaining between them. The length of the CDR3 is 14 residues. CDR1 MNHEY and CDR2 SVGEGT come from the germline V gene.

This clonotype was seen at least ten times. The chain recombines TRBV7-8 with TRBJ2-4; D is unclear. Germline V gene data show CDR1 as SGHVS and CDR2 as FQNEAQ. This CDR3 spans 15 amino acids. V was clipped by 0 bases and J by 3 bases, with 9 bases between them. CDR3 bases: TGTGCCAGCAGCTTAGCCGCTAGTAGCAAAAACATTCAGTACTTC. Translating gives CASSLAASSKNIQYF.

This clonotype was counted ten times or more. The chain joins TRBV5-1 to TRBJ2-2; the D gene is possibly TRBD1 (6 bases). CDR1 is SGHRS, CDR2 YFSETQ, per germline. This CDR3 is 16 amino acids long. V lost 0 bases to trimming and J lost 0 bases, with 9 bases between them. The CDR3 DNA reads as TGCGCCAGCAGCTTGGGAGGGACAACGAACACCGGGGAGCTGTTTTTT. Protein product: CASSLGGTTNTGELFF. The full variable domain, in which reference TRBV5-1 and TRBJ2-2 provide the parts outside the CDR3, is KAGVTQTPRYLIKTRGQQVTLSCSPISGHRSVSWYQQTPGQGLQFLFEYFSETQRNKGNFPGRFSGRQFSNSRSEMNVSTLELGDSALYLCASSLGGTTNTGELFFGEGSRLTVL.

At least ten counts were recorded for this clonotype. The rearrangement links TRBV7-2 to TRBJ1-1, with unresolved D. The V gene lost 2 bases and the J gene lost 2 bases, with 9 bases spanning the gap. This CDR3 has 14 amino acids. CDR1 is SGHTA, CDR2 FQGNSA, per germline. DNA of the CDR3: TGTGCCAGCAGCTTATCAGTGATTAACACTGAAGCTTTCTTT. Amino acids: CASSLSVINTEAFF.

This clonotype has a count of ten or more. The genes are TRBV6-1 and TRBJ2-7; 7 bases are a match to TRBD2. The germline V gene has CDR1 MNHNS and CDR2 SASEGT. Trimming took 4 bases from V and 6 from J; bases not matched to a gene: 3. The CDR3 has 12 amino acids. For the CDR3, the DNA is TGTGCCAGCAGTGGAACGGGAGGCGAGCAGTACGTC. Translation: CASSGTGGEQYV.

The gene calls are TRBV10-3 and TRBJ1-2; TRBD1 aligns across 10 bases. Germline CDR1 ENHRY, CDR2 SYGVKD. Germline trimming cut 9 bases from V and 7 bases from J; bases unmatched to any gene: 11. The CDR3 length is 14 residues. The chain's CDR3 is CAIVGDRGDGGYTF. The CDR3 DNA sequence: TGTGCCATTGTGGGGGACAGGGGAGATGGTGGCTACACCTTC.

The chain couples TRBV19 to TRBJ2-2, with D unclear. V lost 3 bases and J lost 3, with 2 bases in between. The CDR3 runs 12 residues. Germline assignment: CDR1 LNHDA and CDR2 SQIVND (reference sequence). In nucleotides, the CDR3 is TGTGCCAGTAGTATTTACACCGGGGAGCTGTTTTTT. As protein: CASSIYTGELFF.

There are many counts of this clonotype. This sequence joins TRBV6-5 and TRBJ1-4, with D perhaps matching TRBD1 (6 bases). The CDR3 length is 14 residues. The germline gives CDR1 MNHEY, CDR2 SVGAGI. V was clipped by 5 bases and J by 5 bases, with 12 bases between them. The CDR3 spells CASSHRTENEKLFF. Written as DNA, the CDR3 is TGTGCCAGCAGTCACAGGACAGAGAATGAAAAACTGTTTTTT.

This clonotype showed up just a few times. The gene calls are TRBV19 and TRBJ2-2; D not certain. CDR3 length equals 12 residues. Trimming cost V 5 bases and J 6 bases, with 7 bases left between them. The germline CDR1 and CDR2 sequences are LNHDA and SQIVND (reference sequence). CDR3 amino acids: CASSLVPGELFF. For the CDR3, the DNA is TGTGCCAGTAGTTTGGTGCCCGGGGAGCTGTTTTTT. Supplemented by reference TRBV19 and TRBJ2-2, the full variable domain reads DGGITQSPKYLFRKEGQNVTLSCEQNLNHDAMYWYRQDPGQGLRLIYYSQIVNDFQKGDIAEGYSVSREKKESFPLTVTSAQKNPTAFYLCASSLVPGELFFGEGSRLTVL.

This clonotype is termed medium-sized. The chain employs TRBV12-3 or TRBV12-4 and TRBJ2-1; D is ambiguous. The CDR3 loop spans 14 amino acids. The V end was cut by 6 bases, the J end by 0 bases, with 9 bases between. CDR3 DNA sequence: TGTGCCAGCAGCCCCAATTTCTCCTACAATGAGCAGTTCTTC. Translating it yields CASSPNFSYNEQFF.

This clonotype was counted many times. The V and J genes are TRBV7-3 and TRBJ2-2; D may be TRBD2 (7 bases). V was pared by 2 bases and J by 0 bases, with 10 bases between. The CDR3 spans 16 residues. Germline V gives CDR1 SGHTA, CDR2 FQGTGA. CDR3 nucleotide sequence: TGTGCCAGCAGCTTAGGGGGGGCCCCGAACACCGGGGAGCTGTTTTTT. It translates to CASSLGGAPNTGELFF.

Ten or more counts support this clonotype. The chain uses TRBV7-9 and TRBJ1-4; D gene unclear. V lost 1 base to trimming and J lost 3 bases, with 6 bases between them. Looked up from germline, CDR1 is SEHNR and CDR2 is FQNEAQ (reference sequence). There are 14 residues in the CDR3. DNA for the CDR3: TGTGCCAGCAGCTTAGACAGCTCTAATGAAAAACTGTTTTTT. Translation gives CASSLDSSNEKLFF.

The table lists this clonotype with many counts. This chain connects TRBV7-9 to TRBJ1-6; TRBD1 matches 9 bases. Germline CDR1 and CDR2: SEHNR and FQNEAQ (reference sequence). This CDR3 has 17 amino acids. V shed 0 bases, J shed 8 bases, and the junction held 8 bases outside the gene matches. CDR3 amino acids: CASSLASPGQGYSPLHF. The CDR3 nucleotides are TGTGCCAGCAGCTTAGCTTCCCCGGGACAGGGTTATTCACCCCTCCACTTT.

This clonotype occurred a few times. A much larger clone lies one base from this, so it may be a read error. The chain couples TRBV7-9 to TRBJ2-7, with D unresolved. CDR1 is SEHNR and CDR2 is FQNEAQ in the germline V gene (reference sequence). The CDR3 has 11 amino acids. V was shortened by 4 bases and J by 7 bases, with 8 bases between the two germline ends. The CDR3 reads CASSSLGEQYF. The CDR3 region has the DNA TGTGCCAGCAGCTCCCTCGGGGAGCAGTACTTC.